The clone carrying this TCR beta chain was counted at least ten times. Its target is not known. One entry per CDR3 protein, called by TCRdb with MiXCR from the reads. The table lists about 46,000 distinct CDR3 sequences, around 21% of them singletons. The sample comes from a study of T cell repertoires in cytomegalovirus infection. Points from the study as a whole: HLA-C-restricted, CMV-specific TCR beta clonotypes were dominant ex vivo.

The V gene end was trimmed by 4 bases and the J gene end by 4 bases; junction bases not matched to a gene: 4. The CDR3 sequence is 15 residues long. Germline V gene sequence: CDR1 SGHTA, CDR2 FQGNSA. This receptor was obtained from a human donor in good health (CMV status not recorded). Some clones in this sample may be carry-over from other donors' samples. The chain links TRBV7-2 to TRBJ2-7; 13 positions match TRBD2. Specimen: CD8+ T cells from cultured PBMCs, collected from culture after CMV antigen stimulation. CDR3 nucleotide sequence: TGTGCCAGCAGCTCGGGACTAGCGGGGCAATACGAGCAGTACTTC. It codes for CASSSGLAGQYEQYF.